This T cell receptor (beta chain) was sequenced during a study of T cells in Graves' hyperthyroidism and ophthalmopathy. This clonotype was seen repeatedly, ten times or more. The CDR3 regions of TCR beta were amplified from RNA transcripts. Initially, a first-round RT-PCR of the TCR CDR3 employed the HTBI primer set. TCRdb itself ran the multiplex PCR reads through MiXCR, one entry per CDR3 protein. Among some 420,000 distinct CDR3 sequences listed, roughly an eighth were seen once. This CDR3 region has 14 residues. Per the germline V gene, CDR1 is DFQATT and CDR2 is SNEGSKA (reference sequence). V lost 3 bases, J lost 7 bases, and 3 bases stayed unmatched.

This TCR was sampled from a woman aged 18 to 35 with Graves' hyperthyroidism. The chain links TRBV20-1 to TRBJ2-1; 13 nucleotides agree with TRBD2. Sequenced sample: blood. The CDR3 coding sequence is TGCAGTGCTAGTGCGGGACTAGCGGGGAATGAGCAGTTCTTC. Its protein is CSASAGLAGNEQFF.